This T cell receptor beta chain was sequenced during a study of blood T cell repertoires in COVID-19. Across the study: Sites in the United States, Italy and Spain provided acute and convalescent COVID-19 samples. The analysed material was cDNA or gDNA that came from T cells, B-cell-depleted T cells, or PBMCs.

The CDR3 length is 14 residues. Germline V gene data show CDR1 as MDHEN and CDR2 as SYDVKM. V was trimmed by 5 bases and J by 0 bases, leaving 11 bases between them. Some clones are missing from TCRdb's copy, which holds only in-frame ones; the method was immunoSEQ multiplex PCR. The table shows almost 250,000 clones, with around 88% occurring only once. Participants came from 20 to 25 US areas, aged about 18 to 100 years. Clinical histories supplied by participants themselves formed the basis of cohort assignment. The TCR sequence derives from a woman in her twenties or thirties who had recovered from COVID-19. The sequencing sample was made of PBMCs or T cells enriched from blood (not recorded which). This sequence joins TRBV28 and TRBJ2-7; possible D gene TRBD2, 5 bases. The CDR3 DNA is TGTGCCAGCAGTACCGGGGTGAGCTCCTACGAGCAGTACTTC. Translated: CASSTGVSSYEQYF. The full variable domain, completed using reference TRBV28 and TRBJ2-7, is DVKVTQSSRYLVKRTGEKVFLECVQDMDHENMFWYRQDPGLGLRLIYFSYDVKMKEKGDIPEGYSVSREKKERFSLILESASTNQTSMYLCASSTGVSSYEQYFGPGTRLTVT.